This TCR beta chain appears in the sequencing data of a study of blood T cell repertoires in COVID-19. As for the study in general: In each case, the material was cDNA or gDNA derived from T cells, B-cell-depleted T cells, or PBMCs.

TCRdb's copy holds only in-frame clones and misses some; the assay was immunoSEQ multiplex PCR. The table lists about 410,000 clones, 70% to 90% of them singletons. Sequencing was done on a sample of peripheral blood. The receptor comes from a woman aged 40 to 50 with COVID-19, enrolled during active disease.

DNA of the CDR3: TGTGCCAGCAGCTGGTTTGGTCAGGGCTACGAGCAGTACTTC. Translation: CASSWFGQGYEQYF. This chain uses TRBV2 with TRBJ2-7; tentatively, D is TRBD1 (5 bases). CDR3 length: 14 residues. CDR1 SNHLY and CDR2 FYNNEI come from the germline V gene. The V and J ends lost 6 bases and 3 bases respectively, with 15 bases between them.